This note documents a single T cell receptor beta chain sequence. The data were taken from a study of blood T cell repertoires in COVID-19. Overall study: Acute-phase and convalescent COVID-19 samples originated in the United States, Italy and Spain. Sources were T cells, B-cell-depleted T cells, or PBMCs; the material itself was cDNA or gDNA.

Germline assignment: CDR1 SGHRS and CDR2 YFSETQ. V gave up 1 base and J gave up 6 bases, with 8 bases separating them. The CDR3 runs to 13 residues. Per the original methods: Amplified reference gene primers provided the basis for estimating nucleated cell counts. The repertoire was sequenced with immunoSEQ multiplex PCR; TCRdb's copy has only in-frame clones and lacks some. The DNA gave D and trimming, while V, J and clone size come from that table. The sample carries some 170,000 clones, 81% recorded once. This chain links TRBV5-1 with TRBJ1-3, with D unresolved. The material sequenced was peripheral blood. The sequence was collected from a man aged 55 to 69 with active or convalescent COVID-19. In DNA, the CDR3 is TGCGCCAGCAGCTTGTCGCGAGAAAACACCATATATTTT. This sequence encodes CASSLSRENTIYF.